The 15 T cell receptor beta chains below come from one sample, sequenced in a study of CD4 T cells in relation to SARS-CoV-2 and coronaviruses. Their antigens are not known. The assay was immunoSEQ multiplex PCR, and TCRdb's table has in-frame clones only and misses some. The data hold 15,000 to 17,000 clones, with 76% observed a single time. The unexposed donors gave CD4+ T cells in about 2010-2019, prior to COVID-19. Isolation of CD4+ T cells took place after around eleven days in culture. What was sequenced was CD4+ T cells from PBMCs, cultured in vitro. The receptors stem from a human donor in good health.

This chain uses TRBV20-1 with TRBJ2-3; no reliable D call. This CDR3 has 10 residues. Germline V CDR1 and CDR2: DFQATT, SNEGSKA (reference sequence). The ends were cut back, 3 bases at V and 3 bases at J, with 1 base in the middle. For the CDR3, the DNA is TGCAGTGCTAGTACAGATACGCAGTATTTT. It encodes CSASTDTQYF.

The chain carries TRBV18 and TRBJ1-1; 11 bases align to TRBD1. Germline CDR1 KGHSH, CDR2 LQKENI. The ends lost 3 bases at V and 4 bases at J; junction bases unmatched: 4. This CDR3 spans 15 amino acids. CDR3 coding DNA: TGTGCCAGCTCACCCAGGACAGGGGGCCTCACTGAAGCTTTCTTT. Amino acids: CASSPRTGGLTEAFF.

The chain couples TRBV24-1 to TRBJ2-2; no definite D call. The CDR3 loop spans 11 amino acids. Germline V gives CDR1 KGHDR, CDR2 SFDVKD. Trimming stripped 5 bases from V and 6 bases from J, with 3 bases between. The CDR3 protein is CATSVSGELFF. In DNA, the CDR3 is TGTGCCACCAGTGTCTCCGGGGAGCTGTTTTTT.

This chain uses TRBV6-5 with TRBJ1-1, with D hard to call. Germline V CDR1 and CDR2: MNHEY, SVGAGI. Trimming removed 6 bases at V and 1 base at J, with 6 bases between. The CDR3 sequence is 12 residues long. The CDR3 coding sequence is TGTGCCAGCAGCCTAGAGAACACTGAAGCTTTCTTT. It yields the protein CASSLENTEAFF.

This chain uses TRBV3-1 (or the pseudogene TRBV3-2) with TRBJ2-4; 8 bases agree with TRBD1. The CDR3 runs to 16 residues. V was pared by 3 bases and J by 7 bases, with 11 bases of the junction left unmatched. The germline V gene encodes CDR1 LGHDT and CDR2 YNNKEL (reference sequence). The CDR3 DNA sequence: TGTGCCAGCAGCCAGGGGACTCAGGGGGCCTATAACATTCAGTACTTC. This gives the protein CASSQGTQGAYNIQYF.

The rearrangement uses TRBV6-6 and TRBJ2-2; 8 bases are shared with TRBD1. In germline, CDR1 is MNHNY, CDR2 SVGAGI (reference sequence). The V and J ends lost 6 bases and 2 bases, in that order; junction bases with no gene match: 5. The CDR3 totals 15 residues. The CDR3: CASRWGTGNTGELFF. The CDR3 region has the DNA TGTGCCAGCAGGTGGGGGACAGGAAACACCGGGGAGCTGTTTTTT.

The gene calls are TRBV4-1 and TRBJ1-6; no firm D call. V gave up 1 base and J gave up 4 bases, with 8 bases separating them. The germline V gene has CDR1 MGHRA and CDR2 YSYEKL. There are 15 residues in the CDR3. The DNA for the CDR3 is TGCGCCAGCAGCCAAGGCACATCTTATAATTCACCCCTCCACTTT. Protein: CASSQGTSYNSPLHF.

This chain connects TRBV20-1 to TRBJ1-1; D is undetermined. In germline, CDR1 is DFQATT, CDR2 SNEGSKA (reference sequence). The CDR3 runs to 14 residues. Trimming took 3 bases from V and 6 from J, leaving 17 bases between them. CDR3 region: CSASSLAVSPEAFF. Here the CDR3 DNA reads TGCAGTGCTAGTTCTTTGGCAGTTAGCCCTGAAGCTTTCTTT.

The CDR3 spells CASSQDWRGVWETQYF. CDR3 nucleotides: TGCGCCAGCAGCCAAGACTGGCGGGGAGTTTGGGAGACCCAGTACTTC. This chain uses TRBV4-1 with TRBJ2-5; weak D call: TRBD2 (6 bases). The V and J ends lost 0 bases and 5 bases respectively, with 16 bases between them. In germline, CDR1 is MGHRA, CDR2 YSYEKL. The CDR3 covers 16 residues.

This clone appeared a few times. The chain combines TRBV6-2 or TRBV6-3 with TRBJ2-5; D is ambiguous. The CDR3 covers 11 residues. CDR1 is MNHEY, CDR2 SVGEGT, per germline. Trimming removed 2 bases from V and 4 bases from J, with 2 bases in between. CDR3 protein: CASSYPETQYF. CDR3 nucleotide sequence: TGTGCCAGCAGTTACCCAGAGACCCAGTACTTC.

The chain combines TRBV11-2 with TRBJ2-1; D is unresolved. Germline V gives CDR1 SGHAT, CDR2 FQNNGV. The CDR3 runs to 13 residues. Trimming took 5 bases from V and 6 from J, leaving 11 bases between them. In DNA, the CDR3 is TGTGCCAGCAGCAACGGGTGGGGCAATGAGCAGTTCTTC. This codes for CASSNGWGNEQFF. The variable domain in full, completed from reference TRBV11-2 and TRBJ2-1, reads EAGVAQSPRYKIIEKRQSVAFWCNPISGHATLYWYQQILGQGPKLLIQFQNNGVVDDSQLPKDRFSAERLKGVDSTLKIQPAKLEDSAVYLCASSNGWGNEQFFGPGTRLTVL.

This clone is a singleton in its sample. This chain joins TRBV28 and TRBJ1-2; D remains unclear. Germline V gene data show CDR1 as MDHEN and CDR2 as SYDVKM. The CDR3 is 15 residues long. The ends were cut back, 5 bases at V and 9 bases at J, with 22 bases in the middle. DNA of the CDR3: TGTGCCAGCAGTCCCCCGGGCGGGGAAGTTACTCGCTACACCTTC. Amino acids: CASSPPGGEVTRYTF.

V is TRBV27 and J is TRBJ2-1, with 14 bases fitting TRBD2. Germline V gives CDR1 MNHEY, CDR2 SMNVEV (reference sequence). J gave up 7 bases and V 3 bases, and 2 bases lay outside the gene matches. CDR3 length: 15 amino acids. CDR3 nucleotides: TGTGCCAGCAGTTTTGGGACTAGCGGGGGTAATGAGCAGTTCTTC. Its translation: CASSFGTSGGNEQFF.

The rearrangement uses TRBV6-5 and TRBJ1-2; 12 bases match TRBD1. With V trimmed by 6 bases and J by 2 bases, 1 base remained unmatched. The CDR3 totals 14 residues. Looked up from germline, CDR1 is MNHEY and CDR2 is SVGAGI. CDR3 amino acids: CASRGTGGNYGYTF. CDR3 DNA sequence: TGTGCCAGCAGGGGGACAGGGGGCAACTATGGCTACACCTTC.

This chain joins TRBV28 and TRBJ1-6; maybe TRBD1 (6 bases). Germline V lookup: CDR1 MDHEN, CDR2 SYDVKM. This CDR3 has 15 amino acids. Between the trimmed V and J ends, which lost 5 bases and 3 bases, there was a span of 11 bases. The CDR3 protein is CASSPADSYNSPLHF. The CDR3 DNA follows: TGTGCCAGCAGTCCTGCGGACAGCTATAATTCACCCCTCCACTTT.